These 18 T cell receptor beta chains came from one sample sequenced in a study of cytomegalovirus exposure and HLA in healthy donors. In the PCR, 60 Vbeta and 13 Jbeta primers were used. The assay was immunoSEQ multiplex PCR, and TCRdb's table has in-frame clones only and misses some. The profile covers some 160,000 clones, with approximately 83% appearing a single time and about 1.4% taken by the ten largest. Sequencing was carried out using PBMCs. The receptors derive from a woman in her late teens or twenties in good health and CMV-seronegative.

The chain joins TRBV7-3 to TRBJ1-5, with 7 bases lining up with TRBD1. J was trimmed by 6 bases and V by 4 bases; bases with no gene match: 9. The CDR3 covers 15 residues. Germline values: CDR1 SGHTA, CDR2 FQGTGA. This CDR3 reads CASSYFGQAGQPQHF. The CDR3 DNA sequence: TGTGCCAGCAGCTACTTTGGACAGGCGGGTCAGCCCCAGCATTTT.

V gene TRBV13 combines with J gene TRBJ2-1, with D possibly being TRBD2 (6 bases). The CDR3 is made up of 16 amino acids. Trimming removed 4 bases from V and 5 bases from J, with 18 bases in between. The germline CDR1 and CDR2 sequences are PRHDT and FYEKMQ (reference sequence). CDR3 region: CASSYRIQGGDNEQFF. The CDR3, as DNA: TGTGCCAGCAGCTACCGAATCCAGGGCGGGGACAATGAGCAGTTCTTC.

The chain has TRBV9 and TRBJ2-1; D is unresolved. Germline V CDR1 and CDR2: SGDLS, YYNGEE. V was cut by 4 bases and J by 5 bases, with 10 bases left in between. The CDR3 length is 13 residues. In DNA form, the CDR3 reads TGTGCCAGCAGCCTGGTTAGCCACAATGAGCAGTTCTTC. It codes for CASSLVSHNEQFF.

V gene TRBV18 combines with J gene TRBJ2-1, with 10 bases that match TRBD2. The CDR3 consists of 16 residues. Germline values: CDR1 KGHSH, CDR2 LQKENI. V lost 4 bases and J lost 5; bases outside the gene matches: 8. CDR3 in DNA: TGTGCCAGCTCACGGACCCTAGCGGGGGCCGACAATGAGCAGTTCTTC. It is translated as CASSRTLAGADNEQFF.

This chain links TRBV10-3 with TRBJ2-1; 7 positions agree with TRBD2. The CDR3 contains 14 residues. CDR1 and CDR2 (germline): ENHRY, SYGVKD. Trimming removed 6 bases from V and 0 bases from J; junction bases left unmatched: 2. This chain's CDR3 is CAISGGSSYNEQFF. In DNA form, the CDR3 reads TGTGCCATCAGCGGGGGGAGCTCCTACAATGAGCAGTTCTTC.

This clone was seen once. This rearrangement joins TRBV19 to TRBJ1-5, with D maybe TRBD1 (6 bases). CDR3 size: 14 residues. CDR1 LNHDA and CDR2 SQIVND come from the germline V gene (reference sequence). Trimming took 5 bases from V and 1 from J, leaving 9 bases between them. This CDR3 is CASSFGQSNQPQHF. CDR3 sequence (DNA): TGTGCCAGTAGTTTCGGACAGAGCAATCAGCCCCAGCATTTT.

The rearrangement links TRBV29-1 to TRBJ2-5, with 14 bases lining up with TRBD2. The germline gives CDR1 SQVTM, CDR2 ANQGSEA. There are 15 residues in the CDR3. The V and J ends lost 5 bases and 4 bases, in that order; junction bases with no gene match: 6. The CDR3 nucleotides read TGCAGCGTTACTGGACTAGCGGGGGGAGGAGAGACCCAGTACTTC. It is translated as CSVTGLAGGGETQYF.

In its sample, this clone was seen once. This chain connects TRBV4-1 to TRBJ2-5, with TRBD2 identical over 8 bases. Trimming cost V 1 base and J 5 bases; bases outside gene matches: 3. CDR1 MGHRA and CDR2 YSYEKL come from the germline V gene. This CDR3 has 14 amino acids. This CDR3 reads CASSQAGGPETQYF. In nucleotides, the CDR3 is TGCGCCAGCAGCCAAGCGGGGGGGCCGGAGACCCAGTACTTC.

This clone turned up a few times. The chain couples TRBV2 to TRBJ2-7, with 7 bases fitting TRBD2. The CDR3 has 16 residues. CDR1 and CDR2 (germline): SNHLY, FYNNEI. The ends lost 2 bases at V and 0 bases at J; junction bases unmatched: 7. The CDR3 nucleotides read TGTGCCAGCAGTGAAACGGGGGGTAAAAGCTCCTACGAGCAGTACTTC. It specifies CASSETGGKSSYEQYF.

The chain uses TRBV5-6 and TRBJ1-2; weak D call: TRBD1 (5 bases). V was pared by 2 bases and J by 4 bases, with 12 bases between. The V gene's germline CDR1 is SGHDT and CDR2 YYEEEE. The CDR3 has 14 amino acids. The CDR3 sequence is CASSFGGGIYGYTF. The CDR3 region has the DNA TGTGCCAGCAGCTTTGGCGGGGGAATCTATGGCTACACCTTC.

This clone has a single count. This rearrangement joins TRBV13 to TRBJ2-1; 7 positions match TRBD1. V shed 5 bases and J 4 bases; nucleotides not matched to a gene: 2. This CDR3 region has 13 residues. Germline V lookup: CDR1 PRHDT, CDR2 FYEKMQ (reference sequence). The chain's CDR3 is CASSRQGYNEQFF. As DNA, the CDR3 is TGTGCCAGCAGCCGACAGGGTTACAATGAGCAGTTCTTC.

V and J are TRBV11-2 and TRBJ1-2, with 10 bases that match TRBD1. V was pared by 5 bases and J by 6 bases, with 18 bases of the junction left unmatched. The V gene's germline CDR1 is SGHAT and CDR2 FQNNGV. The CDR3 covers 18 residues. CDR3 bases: TGTGCCAGCAGCCCGAGGGTCCGACAGGGGACAGGGGTGCATGGCTACACCTTC. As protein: CASSPRVRQGTGVHGYTF. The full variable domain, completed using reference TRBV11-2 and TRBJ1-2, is EAGVAQSPRYKIIEKRQSVAFWCNPISGHATLYWYQQILGQGPKLLIQFQNNGVVDDSQLPKDRFSAERLKGVDSTLKIQPAKLEDSAVYLCASSPRVRQGTGVHGYTFGSGTRLTVV.

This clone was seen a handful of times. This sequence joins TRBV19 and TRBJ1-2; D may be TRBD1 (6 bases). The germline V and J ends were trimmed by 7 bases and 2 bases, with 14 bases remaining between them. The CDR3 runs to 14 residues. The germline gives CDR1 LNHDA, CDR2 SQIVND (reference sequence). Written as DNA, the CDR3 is TGTGCCAGTACCGGACAGAGGAACAACTATGGCTACACCTTC. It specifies CASTGQRNNYGYTF.

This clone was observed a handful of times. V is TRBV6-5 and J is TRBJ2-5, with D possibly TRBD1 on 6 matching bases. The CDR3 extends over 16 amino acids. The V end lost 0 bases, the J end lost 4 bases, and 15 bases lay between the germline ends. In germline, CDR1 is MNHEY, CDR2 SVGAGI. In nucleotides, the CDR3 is TGTGCCAGCAGTTACTCGGCAGGGGATTCATCAGAGACCCAGTACTTC. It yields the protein CASSYSAGDSSETQYF.

The CDR3 spells CASSLRPGTKQETQYF. In DNA, the CDR3 is TGCGCCAGCAGCTTGAGACCGGGGACTAAACAAGAGACCCAGTACTTC. The chain employs TRBV5-1 and TRBJ2-5; 7 bases are a match to TRBD2. Germline CDR1 and CDR2: SGHRS and YFSETQ. The J segment lost 2 bases and the V segment lost 1 base, leaving 8 bases of the junction unmatched. This CDR3 region has 16 residues.

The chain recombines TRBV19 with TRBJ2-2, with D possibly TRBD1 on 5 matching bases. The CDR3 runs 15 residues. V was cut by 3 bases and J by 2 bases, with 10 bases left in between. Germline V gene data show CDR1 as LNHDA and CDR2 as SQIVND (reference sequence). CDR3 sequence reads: CASSMWQGNTGELFF. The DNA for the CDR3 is TGTGCCAGTAGTATGTGGCAGGGCAACACCGGGGAGCTGTTTTTT.

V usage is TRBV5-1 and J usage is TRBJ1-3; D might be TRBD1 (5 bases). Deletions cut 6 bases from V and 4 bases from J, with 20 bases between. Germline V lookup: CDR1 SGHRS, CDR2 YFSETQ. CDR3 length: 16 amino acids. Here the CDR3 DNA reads TGCGCCAGCAACCCCTTCCCCAGGGAAGTAGGAAACACCATATATTTT. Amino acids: CASNPFPREVGNTIYF. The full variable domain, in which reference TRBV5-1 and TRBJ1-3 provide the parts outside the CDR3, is KAGVTQTPRYLIKTRGQQVTLSCSPISGHRSVSWYQQTPGQGLQFLFEYFSETQRNKGNFPGRFSGRQFSNSRSEMNVSTLELGDSALYLCASNPFPREVGNTIYFGEGSWLTVV.

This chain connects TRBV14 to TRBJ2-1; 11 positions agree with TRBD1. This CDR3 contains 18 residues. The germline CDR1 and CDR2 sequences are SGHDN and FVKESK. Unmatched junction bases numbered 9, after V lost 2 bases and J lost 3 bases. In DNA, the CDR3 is TGTGCCAGCAGCCAAAATGAAGGGACAGGGGGATTCTACAATGAGCAGTTCTTC. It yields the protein CASSQNEGTGGFYNEQFF.